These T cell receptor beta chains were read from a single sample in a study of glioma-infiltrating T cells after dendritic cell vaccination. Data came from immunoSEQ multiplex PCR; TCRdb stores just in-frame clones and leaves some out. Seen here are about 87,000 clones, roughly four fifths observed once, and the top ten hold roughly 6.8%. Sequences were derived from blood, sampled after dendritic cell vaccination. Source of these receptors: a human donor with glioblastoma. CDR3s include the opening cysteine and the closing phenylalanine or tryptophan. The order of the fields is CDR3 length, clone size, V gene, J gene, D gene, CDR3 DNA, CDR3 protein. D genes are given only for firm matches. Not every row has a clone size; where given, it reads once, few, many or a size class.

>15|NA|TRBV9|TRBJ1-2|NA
TGTGCCAGCAGCGTAGAACCGACTAACCACTATGGCTACACCTTC
CASSVEPTNHYGYTF
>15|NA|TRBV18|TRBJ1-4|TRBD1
TGTGCCAGCTCACCACAGACAGGGACAAATGAAAAACTGTTTTTT
CASSPQTGTNEKLFF
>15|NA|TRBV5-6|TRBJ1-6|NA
TGTGCCAGCAGCTTGGCGGACAGCGAGTGGTCACCCCTCCACTTT
CASSLADSEWSPLHF
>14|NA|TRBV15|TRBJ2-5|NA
TGTGCCACCAGCAGAGAAGGGGTAGAAGAGACCCAGTACTTC
CATSREGVEETQYF
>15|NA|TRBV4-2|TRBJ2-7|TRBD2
TGTGCCAGCAGCCATCTTTTAGCGGGGCTGAACGAGCAGTACTTC
CASSHLLAGLNEQYF
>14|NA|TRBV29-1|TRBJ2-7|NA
TGCAGCGTTGGATCCGGAGACCTCTCCTACGAGCAGTACTTC
CSVGSGDLSYEQYF
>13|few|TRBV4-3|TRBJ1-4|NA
TGCGCCAGCAGCCAAGATGGGGAGGGCAGGCTGTTTTTT
CASSQDGEGRLFF
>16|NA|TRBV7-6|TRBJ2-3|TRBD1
TGTGCCAGCAGCTTAGATCAGGGGGCGCGTACAGATACGCAGTATTTT
CASSLDQGARTDTQYF
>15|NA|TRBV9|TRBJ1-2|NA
TGTGCCAGCAGCGCCACAGGGAGTATGGGCTATGGCTACACCTTC
CASSATGSMGYGYTF
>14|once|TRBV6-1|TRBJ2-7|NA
TGTGCCAGCAGTGAAGCTACAGGAGCCTACGAGCAGTACTTC
CASSEATGAYEQYF
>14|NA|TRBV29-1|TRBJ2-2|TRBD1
TGCAGCGTTGTTGGGACAGGGAACACCGGGGAGCTGTTTTTT
CSVVGTGNTGELFF
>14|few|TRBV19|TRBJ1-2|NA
TGTGCCAGTAGAGTTGACAGTAATAACTATGGCTACACCTTC
CASRVDSNNYGYTF
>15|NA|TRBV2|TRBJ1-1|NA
TGTGCCAGCAGTGAGGGAGGCATCGGTAACACTGAAGCTTTCTTT
CASSEGGIGNTEAFF
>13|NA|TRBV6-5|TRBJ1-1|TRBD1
TGTGCCAGCAGTGCACAGGGGAGATCTGAAGCTTTCTTT
CASSAQGRSEAFF
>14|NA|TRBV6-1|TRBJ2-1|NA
TGTGCCAGCAGCCGGACTCCTGCCTTCAATGAGCAGTTCTTC
CASSRTPAFNEQFF
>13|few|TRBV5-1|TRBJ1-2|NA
TGCGCCAGCAGCTTGGATACAGGCATCGGCTACACCTTC
CASSLDTGIGYTF
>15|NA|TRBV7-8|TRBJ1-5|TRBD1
TGTGCCAGCAGCTTAGGTGACAGGGCCAATCAGCCCCAGCATTTT
CASSLGDRANQPQHF
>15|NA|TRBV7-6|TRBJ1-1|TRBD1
TGTGCCAGCAGCCCACGACAGGGGCCGAACACTGAAGCTTTCTTT
CASSPRQGPNTEAFF
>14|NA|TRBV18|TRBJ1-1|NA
TGTGCCAGCTCACCAGTTTCTCTGAACACTGAAGCTTTCTTT
CASSPVSLNTEAFF
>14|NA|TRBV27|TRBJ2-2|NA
TGTGCCAGCAGTTTAACGGTTTCCACCGGGGAGCTGTTTTTT
CASSLTVSTGELFF
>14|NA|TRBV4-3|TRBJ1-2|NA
TGCGCCAGCAGCCCGTCGGGGTATAACTATGGCTACACCTTC
CASSPSGYNYGYTF
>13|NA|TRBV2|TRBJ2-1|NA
TGTGCCAGCAAGGAGGACAGAAACAATGAGCAGTTCTTC
CASKEDRNNEQFF
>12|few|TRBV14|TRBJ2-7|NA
TGTGCCAGCAGCCATCCCATCGGCGAGCAGTACTTC
CASSHPIGEQYF
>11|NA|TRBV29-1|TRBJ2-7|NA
TGCAGCGTTGCAGGGGTAGGAGAGCAGTACTTC
CSVAGVGEQYF
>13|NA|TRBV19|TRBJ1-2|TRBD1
TGTGCCAGTAAAGTACAGGGGTACTATGGCTACACCTTC
CASKVQGYYGYTF
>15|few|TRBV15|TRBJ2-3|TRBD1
TGTGCCACCAGCTTGCACAGGGGAGGCACAGATACGCAGTATTTT
CATSLHRGGTDTQYF
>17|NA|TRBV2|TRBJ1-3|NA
TGTGCCAGCAGTTTTAATCCTACGGAGAGCTCTGGAAACACCATATATTTT
CASSFNPTESSGNTIYF